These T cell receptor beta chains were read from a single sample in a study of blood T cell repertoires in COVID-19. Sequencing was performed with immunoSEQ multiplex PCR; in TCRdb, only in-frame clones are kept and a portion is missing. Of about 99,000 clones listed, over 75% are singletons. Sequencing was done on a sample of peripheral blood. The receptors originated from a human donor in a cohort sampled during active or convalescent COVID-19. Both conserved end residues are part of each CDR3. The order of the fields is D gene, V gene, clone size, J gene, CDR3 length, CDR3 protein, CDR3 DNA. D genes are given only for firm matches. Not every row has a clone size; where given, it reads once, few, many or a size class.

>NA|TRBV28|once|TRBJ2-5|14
CASSLGYAQETQYF
TGTGCCAGCAGTTTGGGCTACGCTCAAGAGACCCAGTACTTC
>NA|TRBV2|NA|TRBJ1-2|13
CASTPERDTGYTF
TGTGCCAGCACCCCCGAGCGGGACACCGGCTACACCTTC
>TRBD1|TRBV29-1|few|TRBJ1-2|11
CSVEAPTGYTF
TGCAGCGTTGAAGCCCCGACAGGGTACACCTTC
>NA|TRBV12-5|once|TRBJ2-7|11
CASGAHYEQYF
TGTGCTAGTGGGGCCCACTACGAGCAGTACTTC
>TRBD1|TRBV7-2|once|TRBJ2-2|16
CASSPRQGRNTGELFF
TGTGCCAGCAGCCCGCGACAGGGGAGGAACACCGGGGAGCTGTTTTTT
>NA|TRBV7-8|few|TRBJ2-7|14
CASSLEPSSYEQYF
TGTGCCAGCAGCTTAGAGCCGTCCTCCTACGAGCAGTACTTC
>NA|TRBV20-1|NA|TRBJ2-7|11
CSARDGVEQYF
TGCAGTGCTAGAGATGGAGTAGAGCAGTACTTC
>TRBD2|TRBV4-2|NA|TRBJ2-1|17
CASSQGSGGGSYNEQFF
TGTGCCAGCAGCCAAGGAAGCGGGGGGGGCTCCTACAATGAGCAGTTCTTC
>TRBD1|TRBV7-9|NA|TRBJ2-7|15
CASSLVETGGTEQYF
TGTGCCAGCAGCTTAGTGGAGACAGGGGGCACCGAGCAGTACTTC
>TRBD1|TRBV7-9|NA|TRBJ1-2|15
CASSSGTGEGYGYTF
TGTGCCAGCAGCTCCGGGACAGGGGAAGGCTATGGCTACACCTTC
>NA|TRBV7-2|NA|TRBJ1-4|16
CASSLAVRQGNEKLFF
TGTGCCAGCAGCTTAGCGGTCCGTCAGGGGAATGAAAAACTGTTTTTT
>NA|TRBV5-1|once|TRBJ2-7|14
CASSLLDSIGEQYF
TGCGCCAGCAGCTTACTGGATAGCATCGGCGAGCAGTACTTC
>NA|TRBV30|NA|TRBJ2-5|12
CAWEQGRETQYF
TGTGCCTGGGAACAGGGGAGGGAGACCCAGTACTTC
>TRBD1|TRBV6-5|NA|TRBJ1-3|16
CASSSRGQGTGNTIYF
TGTGCCAGCAGTTCGCGGGGACAGGGAACCGGAAACACCATATATTTT
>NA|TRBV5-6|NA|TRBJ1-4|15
CASSPSGYANEKLFF
TGTGCCAGCAGCCCATCGGGTTACGCTAATGAAAAACTGTTTTTT
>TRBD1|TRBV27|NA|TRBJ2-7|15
CASTPIGTGTYEQYF
TGTGCCAGCACCCCTATTGGGACAGGGACCTACGAGCAGTACTTC
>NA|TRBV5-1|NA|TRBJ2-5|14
CASSLAVGEGTQYF
TGCGCCAGCAGCTTGGCCGTCGGCGAGGGGACCCAGTACTTC
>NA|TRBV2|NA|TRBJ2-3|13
CASSDGGADTQYF
TGTGCCAGCAGTGACGGTGGGGCGGATACGCAGTATTTT
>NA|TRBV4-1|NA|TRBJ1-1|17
CASSLISRLMMNTEAFF
TGCGCCAGCAGCCTAATTTCGCGCTTAATGATGAACACTGAAGCTTTCTTT
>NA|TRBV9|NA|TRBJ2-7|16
CASSVGGGEYSYEQYF
TGTGCCAGCAGCGTAGGAGGGGGGGAGTACTCCTACGAGCAGTACTTC
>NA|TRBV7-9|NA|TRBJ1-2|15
CASSLSSRGNYGYTF
TGTGCCAGCAGCTTATCCTCTCGGGGGAACTATGGCTACACCTTC
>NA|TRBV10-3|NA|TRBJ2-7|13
CAISRTENYEQYF
TGTGCCATCAGTCGGACAGAAAACTACGAGCAGTACTTC
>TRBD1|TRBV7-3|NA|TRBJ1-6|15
CASSLLPGGVSPLHF
TGTGCCAGCAGCTTATTGCCAGGGGGCGTATCACCCCTCCACTTT
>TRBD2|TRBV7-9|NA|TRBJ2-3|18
CASSPSLTSGGTTDTQYF
TGTGCCAGCAGCCCATCCTTAACTAGCGGGGGTACAACAGATACGCAGTATTTT
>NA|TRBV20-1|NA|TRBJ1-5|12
CSASRVGQPQHF
TGCAGTGCTAGTCGGGTTGGGCAGCCCCAGCATTTT
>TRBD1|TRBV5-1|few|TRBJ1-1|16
CASSLGQTGVRTEAFF
TGCGCCAGCAGCTTGGGGCAGACAGGGGTGAGAACTGAAGCTTTCTTT
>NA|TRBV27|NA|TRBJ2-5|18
CASSLVLSRNFGPTGQYF
TGTGCCAGCAGTTTAGTGTTATCCCGCAATTTTGGGCCCACTGGTCAGTACTTC
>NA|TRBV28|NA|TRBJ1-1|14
CASSSTDGLTEAFF
TGTGCCAGCAGCTCCACGGACGGACTAACTGAAGCTTTCTTT
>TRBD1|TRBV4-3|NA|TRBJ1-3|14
CASSHRGYGNTIYF
TGCGCCAGCAGCCACAGGGGGTATGGAAACACCATATATTTT
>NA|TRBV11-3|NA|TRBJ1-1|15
CASSLFFGQGTEAFF
TGTGCCAGCAGCTTATTTTTTGGGCAGGGCACTGAAGCTTTCTTT
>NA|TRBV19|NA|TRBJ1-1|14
CASNQRERNTEAFF
TGTGCCAGTAATCAGAGGGAGAGGAACACTGAAGCTTTCTTT
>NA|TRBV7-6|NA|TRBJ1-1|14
CASSSRGGNTEAFF
TGTGCCAGCAGCTCGAGGGGGGGGAACACTGAAGCTTTCTTT
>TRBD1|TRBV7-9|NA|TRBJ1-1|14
CAGSRGQGQTEAFF
TGTGCCGGCTCCCGGGGACAGGGACAAACTGAAGCTTTCTTT
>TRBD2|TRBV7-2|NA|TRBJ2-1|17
CASSRGGQAGSYNEQFF
TGTGCCAGCAGCCGCGGGGGGCAGGCAGGTTCCTACAATGAGCAGTTCTTC
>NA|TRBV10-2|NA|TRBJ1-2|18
CASSESYPGGSPNYGYTF
TGCGCCAGCAGTGAGTCTTATCCGGGAGGGAGCCCGAATTATGGCTACACCTTC
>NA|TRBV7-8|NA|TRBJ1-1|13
CASSLTMNTEAFF
TGTGCCAGCAGCTTGACTATGAACACTGAAGCTTTCTTT
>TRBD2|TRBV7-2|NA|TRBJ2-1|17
CASSPMGAGGRSGEQFF
TGTGCCAGCAGCCCCATGGGAGCGGGGGGGAGGTCGGGTGAGCAGTTCTTC
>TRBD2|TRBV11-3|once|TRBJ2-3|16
CASSSSGTSGQRAQYF
TGTGCCAGCAGCTCCTCCGGGACTAGCGGACAAAGGGCGCAGTATTTT
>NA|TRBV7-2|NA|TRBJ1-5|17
CASSLGGGRNSNQPQHF
TGTGCCAGCAGCTTAGGGGGGGGGAGGAATAGCAATCAGCCCCAGCATTTT
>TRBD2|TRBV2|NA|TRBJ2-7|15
CASSLKRGSSYEQYF
TGTGCCAGCAGCCTTAAGCGGGGAAGCTCCTACGAGCAGTACTTC
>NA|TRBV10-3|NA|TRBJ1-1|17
CAISESGPPRLNTEAFF
TGTGCCATCAGTGAGTCTGGGCCACCTCGTCTGAACACTGAAGCTTTCTTT
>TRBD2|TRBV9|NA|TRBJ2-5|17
CASSRITSGGARETQYF
TGTGCCAGCAGCAGGATAACTAGCGGGGGGGCCCGAGAGACCCAGTACTTC
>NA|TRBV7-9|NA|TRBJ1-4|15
CASNPGASTNEKLFF
TGTGCCAGCAACCCAGGGGCCTCAACTAATGAAAAACTGTTTTTT
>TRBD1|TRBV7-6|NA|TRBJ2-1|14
CASSNRGSSNEQFF
TGTGCCAGCAGTAACAGGGGTAGTTCCAATGAGCAGTTCTTC